The entry below gives a single T cell receptor (beta chain) sequence along with its context. Which antigen it targets is not known. One end of the junction does not line up with germline, which may come from a read error. Amplification of TCR beta CDR3 regions was carried out from RNA transcripts. The first round of RT-PCR for the TCR CDR3 was performed with the HTBI primer set and the Qiagen OneStep RT-PCR kit. Libraries were constructed in a second round of multiplex PCR, after which size selection and purification were performed. Libraries were sequenced paired-end with 100 bp reads on an Illumina HiSeq2000. For the original study's pipeline: Raw data were processed with SOAPnuke, discarding reads with adapters, uncalled bases, mean Phred below 15, or no exact constant-primer or identifier match. High-quality paired reads were merged with COPE v1.2.5, and unique nucleotide sequences were defined as clonotypes. MiTCR v1.1 was used to align the clonotypes against IMGT TRBV, TRBD and TRBJ reference segments. The analysis included only V-J combinations with a frequency above 0.0001, which together covered 99% to 99.2% of the repertoires. The TCS score was defined as the ratio of F50 (clonal expansion) to E x V (chaos), calculated using BLOSUM62-based TCRdist between CDR3 peptides within each V-J. Welch's t-statistics and random forest reduced 500 to 550 V-J features to roughly 13, which were used in a naive Bayes classifier (R e1071). TCRdb passed the public sequencing reads through fastp at Q25 and MiXCR, retaining productive beta sequences. CDR3 protein sequences are deduplicated, and each keeps its most common genes and DNA. The V and J calls shown here were made by TCRdb, not taken from the authors' results. The sample profile shows about 360,000 distinct CDR3 sequences; over 15% of them were found once. The biggest ten clones account for around 4% of the sample.

Stable Graves' hyperthyroidism was defined as the absence of progression to ophthalmopathy over 18 months of follow-up. The hyperthyroidism patients were between 18 and 65 years old and newly diagnosed, with a disease duration of less than 2 months. The study excluded patients with uncontrolled infections, other autoimmune diseases, pregnancy or lactation. Clinical symptoms, serum thyroxine and TRAb, thyroid ultrasound, and orbital computed tomography formed the basis for the diagnoses. PBMCs were isolated from 10 ml of fresh peripheral blood by Ficoll-Paque density gradient centrifugation. Trizol reagent was used to extract total RNA, and RNA quality was then checked on an Agilent 2100 Bioanalyzer. This record belongs to a study of T cells in Graves' hyperthyroidism and ophthalmopathy (dated by TCRdb to the late 2010s). For the study in its entirety: Peripheral blood was sampled at the time of initial diagnosis, prior to any treatment. To identify TCR V-J signatures that set the groups apart, the researchers used a discovery cohort of 90 to 100 patients, made up of 40 to 45 with Graves' ophthalmopathy and some 55 with stable Graves' hyperthyroidism. Prospective prediction of ophthalmopathy was tested in an independent validation cohort consisting of fewer than 20 hyperthyroidism patients and approximately 16 patients who later progressed to ophthalmopathy. The roughly 91 discovery patients were randomly divided into training and test sets at a 7:3 ratio. The study also compared thyroid tissue and blood T-cell repertoires from roughly 6 Graves' hyperthyroidism patients. After sampling, hyperthyroidism patients received methimazole starting at 30 mg daily, and ophthalmopathy patients received high-dose intravenous methylprednisolone. TCR Vbeta CDR3 sequencing of 130 to 150 peripheral blood samples (43 ophthalmopathy, about 80 hyperthyroidism and 17 progressor patients) is reported in the paper. Overall results and qualifications from the work: A model built on a 13 V-J signature distinguished ophthalmopathy from stable hyperthyroidism, reaching around 90% sensitivity and 81.08% specificity in cross-validation and 80%/75% in testing. Most expanded thyroid clonotypes (frequency above 0.001) were also detected in blood, suggesting blood repertoires may reflect thyroid immune responses. No statistical method was used to set the sample size in advance, and investigators knew the group allocation. In validation, the model predicted progression to ophthalmopathy with 60% to 71% sensitivity and 72% to 85% specificity, a median of 6.5 months before onset.

Based on the germline V gene (reference sequence), the CDR1 and CDR2 sequences are SGHAT and FQDESV. The CDR3 has 18 amino acids, counting the end cysteine and phenylalanine. Kept here is only the CDR3 DNA, which spans 54 bases and is read in frame from base 1. The clonotype originates from a woman aged 18-29 years with Graves' hyperthyroidism. Recombination joined TRBV11-1 with TRBJ1-5; 9 central nucleotides agree with TRBD1. Sequenced material: blood. The CDR3 protein is CASSPRPRGQGSNHPQHF. The DNA reads as follows: TGTGCCAGCAGCCCTCGCCCCCGTGGACAGGGGAGCAATCATCCCCAGCATTTT. With the portions outside the CDR3 filled from the reference TRBV11-1 and TRBJ1-5 genes, the complete variable region becomes EAEVAQSPRYKITEKSQAVAFWCDPISGHATLYWYRQILGQGPELLVQFQDESVVDDSQLPKDRFSAERLKGVDSTLKIQPAELGDSAMYLCASSPRPRGQGSNHPQHFGDGTRLSIL.